A selection of T cell receptor beta chains follows, all from one sample in a study of beta chain features in type 1 diabetes. Method: immunoSEQ multiplex PCR; TCRdb's copy keeps in-frame clones and lacks some. The table records roughly 130,000 clones, 16% of them present only once. Sequenced input: central memory CD4+ T cells from blood. Receptors originate from a man aged 30 to 39 with type 1 diabetes. The CDR3 runs from the conserved cysteine through the conserved F or W. Fields, in order: V gene, clone size, D gene, J gene, CDR3 protein, CDR3 DNA. A D gene is named only where the DNA matches it firmly. Expanded clones are given a class, and other clones once, few, many or no size at all.

V: TRBV7-2
size: few
D: NA
J: TRBJ2-1
CDR3: CASTYYEEQFF
DNA: TGTGCCAGCACCTACTATGAAGAGCAGTTCTTC

V: TRBV6-5
size: NA
D: NA
J: TRBJ2-5
CDR3: CASSSYRTQETQYF
DNA: TGTGCCAGCAGTTCCTACAGAACACAAGAGACCCAGTACTTC

V: TRBV7-8
size: few
D: TRBD1
J: TRBJ1-5
CDR3: CASSLGTGAQPQHF
DNA: TGTGCCAGCAGCTTAGGGACAGGGGCCCAGCCCCAGCATTTT

V: TRBV9
size: few
D: NA
J: TRBJ2-5
CDR3: CASRKKSRETQYF
DNA: TGTGCCAGCAGAAAGAAATCGAGGGAGACCCAGTACTTC

V: TRBV27
size: few
D: TRBD1
J: TRBJ1-6
CDR3: CASRYRGPDNSPLHF
DNA: TGTGCCAGCAGATACAGGGGGCCCGATAATTCACCCCTCCACTTT

V: TRBV28
size: many
D: TRBD1
J: TRBJ1-6
CDR3: CASSSGQARSPLHF
DNA: TGTGCCAGCAGCTCAGGACAGGCTCGCTCACCCCTCCACTTT

V: TRBV7-6
size: few
D: NA
J: TRBJ2-3
CDR3: CASSLEQVSDTQYF
DNA: TGTGCCAGCAGCTTAGAACAGGTATCGGATACGCAGTATTTT

V: TRBV28
size: few
D: TRBD2
J: TRBJ2-5
CDR3: CASSPPGGSGETQYF
DNA: TGTGCCAGCAGTCCACCGGGAGGCAGCGGAGAGACCCAGTACTTC

V: TRBV9
size: few
D: NA
J: TRBJ2-5
CDR3: CASSVASGRQETQYF
DNA: TGTGCCAGCAGCGTAGCTAGTGGACGACAAGAGACCCAGTACTTC

V: TRBV29-1
size: NA
D: TRBD1
J: TRBJ2-6
CDR3: CSVEDRTGDVLTF
DNA: TGCAGCGTTGAAGATCGAACAGGGGACGTCCTGACTTTC

V: TRBV30
size: NA
D: NA
J: TRBJ2-5
CDR3: CAWSLDRGETQYF
DNA: TGTGCCTGGAGTTTAGACCGGGGGGAGACCCAGTACTTC

V: TRBV27
size: NA
D: TRBD1
J: TRBJ2-7
CDR3: CASSLSSRRDRHYEQYF
DNA: TGTGCCAGCAGTTTATCGTCCCGGAGGGACAGGCACTACGAGCAGTACTTC

V: TRBV29-1
size: NA
D: TRBD1
J: TRBJ2-5
CDR3: CRGDRGDQETQYF
DNA: TGCCGCGGGGACAGGGGGGACCAAGAGACCCAGTACTTC

V: TRBV29-1
size: NA
D: NA
J: TRBJ1-2
CDR3: CSVEGAGGGYTF
DNA: TGCAGCGTTGAGGGGGCTGGCGGCGGCTACACCTTC

V: TRBV7-9
size: NA
D: NA
J: TRBJ2-6
CDR3: CASSSNSGANVLTF
DNA: TGTGCCAGCAGCTCAAACTCTGGGGCCAACGTCCTGACTTTC

V: TRBV5-1
size: few
D: NA
J: TRBJ2-7
CDR3: CASSLTAASYEQYF
DNA: TGCGCCAGCAGCTTGACGGCTGCCTCCTACGAGCAGTACTTC

V: TRBV30
size: NA
D: NA
J: TRBJ1-6
CDR3: CAWSGGQRSPPLHF
DNA: TGTGCCTGGAGTGGGGGGCAACGAAGTCCACCCCTCCACTTT

V: TRBV27
size: NA
D: NA
J: TRBJ2-5
CDR3: CASSLSVVLKETQYF
DNA: TGTGCCAGCAGTTTATCTGTGGTGCTCAAAGAGACCCAGTACTTC

V: TRBV7-9
size: few
D: NA
J: TRBJ2-5
CDR3: CASSLDRHGGETQYF
DNA: TGTGCCAGCAGCTTGGACAGGCACGGAGGGGAGACCCAGTACTTC

V: TRBV7-2
size: NA
D: NA
J: TRBJ2-5
CDR3: CASQDTALQETQYF
DNA: TGTGCCAGCCAGGACACCGCGCTCCAAGAGACCCAGTACTTC

V: TRBV5-1
size: NA
D: TRBD2
J: TRBJ2-3
CDR3: CASSSWNSGGFTDTQYF
DNA: TGCGCCAGCAGCTCCTGGAATAGCGGGGGCTTCACAGATACGCAGTATTTT

V: TRBV9
size: NA
D: TRBD1
J: TRBJ2-7
CDR3: CASSTGQGSPLLDEQYF
DNA: TGTGCCAGCAGCACAGGACAGGGGTCCCCGCTACTGGACGAGCAGTACTTC

V: TRBV2
size: NA
D: TRBD1
J: TRBJ1-5
CDR3: CASSGTGGRQPQHF
DNA: TGTGCCAGCAGTGGGACAGGGGGACGTCAGCCCCAGCATTTT

V: TRBV4-3
size: NA
D: TRBD1
J: TRBJ2-5
CDR3: CASSPTGQAKETQYF
DNA: TGCGCCAGCAGCCCGACAGGACAGGCGAAAGAGACCCAGTACTTC

V: TRBV7-9
size: NA
D: NA
J: TRBJ1-4
CDR3: CASSPPRVSLEKLFF
DNA: TGTGCCAGCAGCCCGCCCCGAGTGAGCCTAGAAAAACTGTTTTTT

V: TRBV6-6
size: many
D: NA
J: TRBJ2-1
CDR3: CASSSGPPTVNEQFF
DNA: TGTGCCAGCAGTTCGGGGCCCCCCACAGTAAATGAGCAGTTCTTC